The 16 T cell receptor beta chains given below trace back to one sample, sequenced in a study of cytomegalovirus exposure and HLA in healthy donors. 13 Jbeta primers and 60 Vbeta primers were used for the PCR. Method: immunoSEQ multiplex PCR; TCRdb's copy keeps in-frame clones and lacks some. Of some 180,000 clones listed, roughly an eighth were seen once; the top ten hold about 8%. Sequenced: PBMCs. These receptor sequences come from a man aged 50 to 59 in good health and CMV-seropositive.

The chain links TRBV7-2 to TRBJ2-5; 9 bases are a match to TRBD2. Per germline, CDR1 SGHTA and CDR2 FQGNSA. The CDR3 is made up of 14 amino acids. With V trimmed by 1 base and J by 5 bases, 2 bases remained unmatched. CDR3 DNA: TGTGCCAGCAGCTTAGGCGGGGGGGCCGAGACCCAGTACTTC. Protein sequence: CASSLGGGAETQYF. The variable domain in full, with the rest retrieved from reference TRBV7-2 and TRBJ2-5, is GAGVSQSPSNKVTEKGKDVELRCDPISGHTALYWYRQSLGQGLEFLIYFQGNSAPDKSGLPSDRFSAERTGGSVSTLTIQRTQQEDSAVYLCASSLGGGAETQYFGPGTRLLVL.

The chain combines TRBV7-2 with TRBJ2-5; 9 bases are shared with TRBD1. With V trimmed by 4 bases and J by 1 base, 13 bases remained unmatched. Germline assignment: CDR1 SGHTA and CDR2 FQGNSA. The CDR3 extends over 18 amino acids. The CDR3 nucleotides read TGTGCCAGCAGCTCGCCGGGACAGGGCGGATTCTTCCAAGAGACCCAGTACTTC. Protein product: CASSSPGQGGFFQETQYF. The variable domain in full, completed from reference TRBV7-2 and TRBJ2-5, reads GAGVSQSPSNKVTEKGKDVELRCDPISGHTALYWYRQSLGQGLEFLIYFQGNSAPDKSGLPSDRFSAERTGGSVSTLTIQRTQQEDSAVYLCASSSPGQGGFFQETQYFGPGTRLLVL.

In its sample, this clone was seen a few times. The V gene is TRBV2, the J gene TRBJ1-1; D remains unclear. V dropped 7 bases and J dropped 1 base, with 16 bases sitting between them. The CDR3 is made up of 15 amino acids. Germline values: CDR1 SNHLY, CDR2 FYNNEI. The CDR3 sequence: CASKVGERRNTEAFF. In DNA form, the CDR3 reads TGTGCCAGCAAGGTCGGGGAAAGAAGGAACACTGAAGCTTTCTTT.

In its sample, this clone was seen a few times. The chain is built from TRBV7-9 and TRBJ1-1, with 7 bases matching TRBD1. The CDR3 covers 19 residues. J lost 0 bases, V lost 6 bases, and 19 bases had no gene match. Germline V gives CDR1 SEHNR, CDR2 FQNEAQ (reference sequence). CDR3 amino acids: CASSLYLGTVVRMNTEAFF. DNA for the CDR3: TGTGCCAGCAGTCTCTACCTGGGGACAGTCGTCCGGATGAACACTGAAGCTTTCTTT.

This chain joins TRBV7-8 and TRBJ2-2, with TRBD2 as a possible D gene (6 bases). Germline-derived CDR1 and CDR2 are SGHVS and FQNEAQ. This CDR3 is 17 amino acids long. The V and J ends lost 2 bases and 0 bases respectively, with 13 bases between them. DNA of the CDR3: TGTGCCAGCAGCTTATATCGGAGGACTACGAACACCGGGGAGCTGTTTTTT. Translating it yields CASSLYRRTTNTGELFF. The variable domain in full, completed from reference TRBV7-8 and TRBJ2-2, reads GAGVSQSPRYKVAKRGQDVALRCDPISGHVSLFWYQQALGQGPEFLTYFQNEAQLDKSGLPSDRFFAERPEGSVSTLKIQRTQQEDSAVYLCASSLYRRTTNTGELFFGEGSRLTVL.

The V gene is TRBV9, the J gene TRBJ1-4; D is undetermined. The CDR3 sequence is 14 residues long. Germline V gene lookup returns CDR1 SGDLS and CDR2 YYNGEE. Trimming left V 2 bases short and J 1 base short, with 6 bases between. Here the CDR3 DNA reads TGTGCCAGCAGCGTCGGCGGAACTAATGAAAAACTGTTTTTT. Translated, it gives CASSVGGTNEKLFF.

The CDR3 DNA reads as TGTGCCACCAGTAAAGGGGCGAAAGAGACCCAGTACTTC. Translating it yields CATSKGAKETQYF. V gene TRBV19 combines with J gene TRBJ2-5; tentative D call: TRBD1 (5 bases). Trimming cost V 10 bases and J 3 bases, with 15 bases left between them. CDR3 length: 13 amino acids. Germline V lookup: CDR1 LNHDA, CDR2 SQIVND (reference sequence).

The rearrangement joins TRBV4-3 to TRBJ1-5; the match to TRBD1 covers 8 bases. J lost 3 bases, V lost 4 bases, and 17 bases had no gene match. This CDR3 is 19 amino acids long. The germline gives CDR1 LGHNA, CDR2 YSLEER. CDR3 in amino acids: CASSPGTGSTTGANQPQHF. DNA for the CDR3: TGCGCCAGCAGCCCAGGGACAGGCAGTACTACGGGGGCCAATCAGCCCCAGCATTTT.

There are a few counts of this clone. The J gene is TRBJ2-3, the V gene TRBV5-1; D perhaps matches TRBD2 (7 bases). This CDR3 has 18 residues. Germline V gene sequence: CDR1 SGHRS, CDR2 YFSETQ. Between the trimmed V and J ends, which lost 4 bases and 0 bases, there was a span of 21 bases. The CDR3: CASSLGRGGELSTDTQYF. The CDR3 coding sequence is TGCGCCAGCAGCCTAGGAAGGGGGGGAGAACTTAGCACAGATACGCAGTATTTT.

The chain recombines TRBV10-2 with TRBJ2-1; 9 positions agree with TRBD2. The CDR3 covers 14 residues. V was pared by 8 bases and J by 10 bases, with 12 bases of the junction left unmatched. Per germline, CDR1 WSHSY and CDR2 SAAADI. The CDR3 sequence is CASRSRRGGEEQFF. CDR3 coding DNA: TGCGCCAGCCGTTCCCGGCGGGGGGGCGAGGAGCAGTTCTTC.

This clone has a handful of counts. The rearrangement joins TRBV28 to TRBJ2-5, with 8 bases matching TRBD1. Germline V CDR1 and CDR2: MDHEN, SYDVKM. J gave up 1 base and V 5 bases, and 6 bases lay outside the gene matches. This CDR3 comprises 15 residues. Written as DNA, the CDR3 is TGTGCCAGCAGTCCGACCGGACAGGGCCAAGAGACCCAGTACTTC. It is translated as CASSPTGQGQETQYF. The whole variable domain, remainder taken from reference TRBV28 and TRBJ2-5, is DVKVTQSSRYLVKRTGEKVFLECVQDMDHENMFWYRQDPGLGLRLIYFSYDVKMKEKGDIPEGYSVSREKKERFSLILESASTNQTSMYLCASSPTGQGQETQYFGPGTRLLVL.

This rearrangement joins TRBV7-9 to TRBJ2-3; D remains unclear. The CDR3 contains 11 residues. The germline CDR1 and CDR2 sequences are SEHNR and FQNEAQ (reference sequence). Between the trimmed V and J ends, which lost 5 bases and 6 bases, there was a span of 6 bases. The CDR3 sequence is CASSPMDTQYF. The CDR3 nucleotides read TGTGCCAGCAGCCCAATGGATACGCAGTATTTT. The full variable domain, with the rest looked up from reference TRBV7-9 and TRBJ2-3, is DTGVSQNPRHKITKRGQNVTFRCDPISEHNRLYWYRQTLGQGPEFLTYFQNEAQLEKSRLLSDRFSAERPKGSFSTLEIQRTEQGDSAMYLCASSPMDTQYFGPGTRLTVL.

This clone was detected a few times. This chain links TRBV5-6 with TRBJ2-5; perhaps TRBD1 as D (7 bases). The CDR3 loop spans 14 amino acids. In germline, CDR1 is SGHDT, CDR2 YYEEEE. V was trimmed by 3 bases and J by 1 base, leaving 10 bases between them. DNA for the CDR3: TGTGCCAGCAGCTGGCGGGACAGCCAAGAGACCCAGTACTTC. Residues: CASSWRDSQETQYF.

The chain employs TRBV5-4 and TRBJ1-2; a possible D gene is TRBD1 (6 bases). This CDR3 is built from 14 residues. V was cut by 5 bases and J by 4 bases, with 15 bases left in between. The germline gives CDR1 SGHNT, CDR2 YYREEE (reference sequence). CDR3 sequence (DNA): TGTGCCAGCAGTCCCCCCAGGGGTGGCTATGGCTACACCTTC. This translates into CASSPPRGGYGYTF.

This chain connects TRBV9 to TRBJ1-2; 9 nucleotides align to TRBD1. Germline V gene data show CDR1 as SGDLS and CDR2 as YYNGEE. This CDR3 has 15 residues. V gave up 3 bases and J gave up 1 base; unmatched junction bases: 4. Here the CDR3 DNA reads TGTGCCAGCAGCGCCACGGGACAGGGTAACTATGGCTACACCTTC. It translates to CASSATGQGNYGYTF.

The rearrangement uses TRBV25-1 and TRBJ2-5, with a weak D call TRBD1 (6 bases). V was trimmed by 10 bases and J by 1 base, leaving 10 bases between them. This CDR3 contains 12 residues. From germline, CDR1 is MGHDK and CDR2 SYGVNS. CDR3 residues: CATGQIQETQYF. CDR3 nucleotides: TGTGCCACCGGACAGATCCAAGAGACCCAGTACTTC.